This TCR beta chain was obtained from a study of T cell responses to AZD1222 COVID-19 vaccine. The study, taken as a whole, reports: Distributed over spike, vaccine-associated CD4 TCRs predominated at 160-218 and 743-854. Of spike-specific TCRs, nearly half reportedly target regions left unmutated in variants.

The repertoire was sequenced with immunoSEQ multiplex PCR; TCRdb's copy has only in-frame clones and lacks some. Counted here are just over 90,000 clones, roughly nine tenths occurring once; the ten biggest clones make up about 2.7%. About this clone: The antigen remains unidentified.

CDR3 size: 14 residues. Trimming left V 9 bases short and J 1 base short, with 15 bases between. Germline V gives CDR1 SNHLY, CDR2 FYNNEI. Material: peripheral blood, obtained 28 days after the second AZD1222 dose. This chain uses TRBV2 with TRBJ1-1, with D maybe TRBD1 (5 bases). This TCR derives from an adult who received the AZD1222 COVID-19 vaccine. Here the CDR3 reads CARGLDGPNTEAFF. Here the CDR3 DNA reads TGTGCCAGGGGGCTTGACGGGCCGAACACTGAAGCTTTCTTT.